The rows below give T cell receptor beta chains drawn from one sample of a study of shared clonotypes between healthy human individuals. Sequenced by immunoSEQ multiplex PCR; TCRdb stores in-frame clones only, minus some. The table has roughly 770,000 clones, about 96% seen once. Sequences were obtained from naive CD8+ T cells sorted from blood. Source of these receptors: a man in his thirties or forties in good health. Each CDR3 is given with its conserved first and last residue. D genes are given only for firm matches. Some rows have no size entry. The others give once, few or many, or a class for an expanded clone.

>-|TRBJ1-1|-|TRBV30
CAWTFTGPTEAFF
TGTGCCTGGACCTTCACAGGGCCTACTGAAGCTTTCTTT
>-|TRBJ1-1|-|TRBV5-1
CASSFPRGSGNTEAFF
TGCGCCAGCAGCTTCCCCAGGGGTTCGGGGAACACTGAAGCTTTCTTT
>TRBD2|TRBJ2-2|-|TRBV7-2
CASSLLAGGNTGELFF
TGTGCCAGCAGCTTGCTAGCGGGAGGGAACACCGGGGAGCTGTTTTTT
>TRBD1|TRBJ2-2|-|TRBV7-3
CASSLGTGGIGELFF
TGTGCCAGCAGCTTAGGGACAGGGGGCATCGGGGAGCTGTTTTTT
>-|TRBJ1-1|-|TRBV7-2
CASSALGAPNTEAFF
TGTGCCAGCAGCGCACTAGGGGCGCCCAACACTGAAGCTTTCTTT
>-|TRBJ1-1|-|TRBV6-5
CASSYSRGNTEAFF
TGTGCCAGCAGTTACTCGAGAGGTAACACTGAAGCTTTCTTT
>-|TRBJ1-1|once|TRBV27
CASIRWTEAFF
TGTGCCAGCATAAGGTGGACTGAAGCTTTCTTT
>TRBD1|TRBJ1-2|-|TRBV18
CASSPPGGDSLYGYTF
TGTGCCAGCTCACCTCCAGGCGGGGACAGCTTATATGGCTACACCTTC
>TRBD1|TRBJ1-5|once|TRBV28
CASSNLRQGNQPQHF
TGTGCCAGCAGCAACCTAAGACAGGGTAATCAGCCCCAGCATTTT
>-|TRBJ2-7|-|TRBV30
CAWGSSYEQYF
TGTGCCTGGGGGAGCTCCTACGAGCAGTACTTC
>-|TRBJ2-7|-|TRBV5-1
CASSLGPGGEQYF
TGCGCCAGCAGCTTGGGGCCAGGCGGGGAGCAGTACTTC